Listed below are T cell receptor beta chains from one sample, sequenced in a study of vaccination effects on CD4 cells after COVID-19. Assay used: immunoSEQ multiplex PCR; TCRdb lists only in-frame clones, some missing. The profile shows about 45,000 clones, more than 60% of them singletons. No antigen is known for these receptors. The sequences come from CD4+ T cells from PBMCs cultured with a peptide pool, collected before COVID-19 vaccination. The receptors derive from a human donor who had a prior SARS-CoV-2 infection. CDR3s include the opening cysteine and the closing phenylalanine or tryptophan.

length	V	J	CDR3
13	TRBV25-1	TRBJ2-3	CASTRFSTDTQYF
15	TRBV2	TRBJ1-5	CASSVGQGAWQPQHF
15	TRBV11-3	TRBJ2-1	CASSVSGSSYNEQFF
16	TRBV18	TRBJ2-1	CASSPLSPIRYNEQFF
15	TRBV5-1	TRBJ2-3	CASSLTGVLPDTQYF
16	TRBV18	TRBJ1-6	CASSPSGTEGGSPLHF
13	TRBV5-6	TRBJ2-1	CASSLGGGSEQFF
12	TRBV30	TRBJ1-1	CACRGENTEAFF
16	TRBV10-3	TRBJ2-1	CAISEIWTSGNNEQFF
12	TRBV7-2	TRBJ2-3	CASSHYFDTQYF
12	TRBV5-5	TRBJ1-1	CASSWAQYGAFF
15	TRBV28	TRBJ1-6	CASSFSTGATSPLHF
14	TRBV29-1	TRBJ1-1	CSALNRGLIGEAFF
15	TRBV5-1	TRBJ2-3	CASSPLGGWTDTQYF
15	TRBV15	TRBJ2-5	CATSREHGFVSTQYF
16	TRBV5-8	TRBJ2-7	CASSVRSAGGQYEQYF
13	TRBV6-7	TRBJ2-7	CASKSALSYEQYF
15	TRBV11-1	TRBJ2-5	CASSSIGILQETQYF
14	TRBV11-3	TRBJ2-2	CASSLGANTGELFF
15	TRBV19	TRBJ2-7	CAGISGGRIADEQYF
14	TRBV19	TRBJ1-1	CATLWDSKSTEAFF
15	TRBV9	TRBJ2-5	CASSVAGTVQETQYF
16	TRBV6-5	TRBJ2-2	CASSYASYMNTGELFF